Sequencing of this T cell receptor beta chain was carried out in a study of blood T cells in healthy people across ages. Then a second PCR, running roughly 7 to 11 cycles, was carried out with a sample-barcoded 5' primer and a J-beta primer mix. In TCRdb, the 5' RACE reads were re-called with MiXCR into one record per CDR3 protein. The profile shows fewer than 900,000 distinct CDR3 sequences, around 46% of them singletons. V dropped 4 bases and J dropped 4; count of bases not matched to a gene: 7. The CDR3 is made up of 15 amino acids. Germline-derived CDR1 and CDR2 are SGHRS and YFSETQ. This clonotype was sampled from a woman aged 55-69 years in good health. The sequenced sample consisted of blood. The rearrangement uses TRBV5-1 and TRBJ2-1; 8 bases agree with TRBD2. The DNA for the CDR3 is TGCGCCAGCAGCACCGGACTAGCTCGGTACAATGAGCAGTTCTTC. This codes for CASSTGLARYNEQFF.